Sequencing of this T cell receptor (beta chain) was carried out in a study of shared clonotypes between healthy human individuals (dated by TCRdb to the early 2020s). Study-wide context: Three men and a couple of women, aged 18 to 49 years, made up the cohort. To estimate repertoire size and how much clonotype sharing occurs between individuals, the study deeply sequenced the blood TCR repertoires of several healthy adults. Between about 0.9 and 9 billion PBMCs per donor were obtained by leukapheresis. To increase sequencing depth and limit assay-specific biases, TCR repertoire library preparation and sequencing were carried out by different laboratories using diverse techniques. Per donor, three plates each were used for CD4 naive and CD4 memory, two for CD8 naive, and one for CD8 memory.

Using the deep immunoSEQ assay, TCR CDR3 regions were amplified from genomic DNA by multiplex PCR. For each cell subset, the extracted genomic DNA was distributed evenly across all wells of several immunoSEQ 96-well plates, and each plate served as one replicate. For sorted subsets, each replicate PCR was loaded with 200 ng genomic DNA, equivalent to 30,000 or so T cell genomes. The purified libraries were quantified using a Qubit 3.0 fluorometer, sized with a Bioanalyzer 2100, and then quantified again using the KAPA Library Quantification kit. Every immunoSEQ 96-well plate was sequenced on a dedicated single-read 150-cycle Illumina NextSeq 550 flow cell. In the authors' own workflow: Because the immunoSEQ output included only junctional sequences and no quality scores, the filtering could not be the same as the filtering used for full-length reads. To assign V/J genes and CDR3, sequences were annotated against IMGT germline references using PyIR, a Python wrapper for IgBLAST v1.9. Reads were removed for weak V/J assignments (E-value above 1e-6), missing CDR3, stop codons, out-of-frame junctions, or ambiguous translated residues. V3J clonotypes were defined as sequences sharing an identical inferred V gene, J gene, and CDR3 amino acid sequence. The percentage overlap between two repertoires was calculated by dividing the number of shared unique clonotypes by the size of the smaller repertoire. Three approaches were used to assess repertoire richness: RTK rarefaction, the Chao1 estimator, and Recon v2.1 estimates of unobserved clonotypes. OLGA was used to compute generation probabilities for all TCRbeta clonotypes that the gDNA method yielded from four donors. TCRdb's version of the immuneACCESS table is confined to in-frame rearrangements and falls short of the full clone set. An unresolved V gene accounts for under half of the shortfall where checked; the remainder is of unknown origin. Clonal size and the V and J genes are those of that table, whereas D and trimming came from the DNA. Within this sample are around 2.3 million clones, with more than 90% of them counted one time only. Of the sample, roughly 0.13% is held by the ten largest clones.

Concerning this clone itself: Its binding antigen is unknown. Base qualities were left out, and no much larger clone turns up one base away.

The V and J ends are trimmed by 0 bases and 12 bases, leaving 12 bases between them. Reading from cysteine to phenylalanine, the CDR3 counts 12 amino acids. The retained sequence is limited to the CDR3, 36 bases, with the frame set at the first base. CDR1 is given as SGHNT and CDR2 as YYREEE, both from the germline V gene (reference sequence). Study-wide findings and limitations: About 5% of naive CD4, around 3.6% of naive CD8, about 2.1% of memory CD4, and less than 0.45% of memory CD8 clonotypes were shared across a few donors. The genetic and exposure-history diversity represented was limited by the small number of donors. Larger estimated clonotype richness was generally found for naive subsets than for memory subsets. Based on pairwise subsampling, the degree of clonotype sharing among donors was expected to be affected by sequencing depth. Clonotypes shared by all four sorted-subset donors showed higher generation probabilities than non-shared clonotypes. Sampling was restricted to blood, and TCR repertoires in tissues likely differ from the TCR repertoires found in blood. Rarefaction of sorted-subset datasets indicated incomplete sequencing despite the large sequencing depth.

The donors were healthy, HIV-negative adults who had no recently reported acute infections or vaccinations. Every donor was a Caucasian adult living in Nashville, Tennessee, USA. Magnetic negative selection was used to enrich CD4+ T cells, after which naive cells were positively selected on CD45RA and the negative fraction became the memory subset. Blood was obtained by leukapheresis, after which PBMCs were separated by Ficoll-Histopaque density gradient centrifugation and cryopreserved in liquid nitrogen vapor phase. Analytical flow cytometry was used to check the purity and quantity of every magnetically sorted T cell population. Each sorted fraction had its genomic DNA isolated and then quantified by UV absorbance on a Nanodrop 2000c.

The source of this sequence is a man between 18 and 29 years old in good health. Sequencing used naive CD4+ T cells sorted from blood. The cell subset or site label of this sample denotes: CD45RA+ positively selected. The sequence is built from TRBV5-4 and TRBJ1-1; 6 matching bases give a weak D call of TRBD1. The sequence in DNA is TGTGCCAGCAGCTTGGAGGGGGAGCTCACTTTCTTT. Translated, it reads CASSLEGELTFF.